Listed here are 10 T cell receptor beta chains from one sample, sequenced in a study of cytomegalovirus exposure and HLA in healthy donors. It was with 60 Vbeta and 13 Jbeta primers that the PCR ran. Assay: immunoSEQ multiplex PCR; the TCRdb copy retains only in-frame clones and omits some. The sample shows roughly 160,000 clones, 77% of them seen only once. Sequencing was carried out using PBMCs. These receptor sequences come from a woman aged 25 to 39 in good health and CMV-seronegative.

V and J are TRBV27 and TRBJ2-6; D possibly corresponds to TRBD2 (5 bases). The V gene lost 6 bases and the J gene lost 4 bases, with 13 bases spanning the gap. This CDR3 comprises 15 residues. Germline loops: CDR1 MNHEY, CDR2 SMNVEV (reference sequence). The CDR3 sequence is CASRGGGAGANVLTF. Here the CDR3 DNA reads TGTGCCAGCAGAGGTGGAGGAGCCGGGGCCAACGTCCTGACTTTC.

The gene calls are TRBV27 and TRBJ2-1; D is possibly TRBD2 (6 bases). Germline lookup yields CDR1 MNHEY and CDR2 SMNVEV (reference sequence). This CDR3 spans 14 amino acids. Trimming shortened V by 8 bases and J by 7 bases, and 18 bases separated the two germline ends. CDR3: CASETSSRTNEQFF. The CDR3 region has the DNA TGTGCCAGCGAAACTAGCAGCCGGACGAATGAGCAGTTCTTC.

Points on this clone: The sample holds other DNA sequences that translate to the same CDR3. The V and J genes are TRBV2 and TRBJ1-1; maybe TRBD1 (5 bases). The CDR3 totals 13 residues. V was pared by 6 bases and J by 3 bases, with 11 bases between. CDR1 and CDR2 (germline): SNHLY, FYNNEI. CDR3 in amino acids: CASSQGLDTEAFF. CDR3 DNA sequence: TGTGCCAGCAGCCAGGGTCTTGACACTGAAGCTTTCTTT.

For the CDR3, the DNA is TGCAGCGCACTAGGAGCTTTCTTT. Amino acid sequence: CSALGAFF. The V call is TRBV29-1, the J call TRBJ1-1; the D is unclear. There are 8 residues in the CDR3. The germline gives CDR1 SQVTM, CDR2 ANQGSEA. The V end was cut by 7 bases, the J end by 10 bases, with 7 bases between.

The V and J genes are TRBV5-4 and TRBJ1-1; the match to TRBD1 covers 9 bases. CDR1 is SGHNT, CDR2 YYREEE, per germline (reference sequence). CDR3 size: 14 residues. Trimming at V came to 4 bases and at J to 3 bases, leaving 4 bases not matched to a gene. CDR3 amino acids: CASSTDRGYTEAFF. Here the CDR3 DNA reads TGTGCCAGCAGCACGGACAGGGGCTACACTGAAGCTTTCTTT.

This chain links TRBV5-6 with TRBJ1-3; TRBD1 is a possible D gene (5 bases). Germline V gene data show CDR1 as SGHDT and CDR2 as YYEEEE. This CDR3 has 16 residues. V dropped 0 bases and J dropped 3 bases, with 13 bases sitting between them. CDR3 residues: CASSLVWGTSGNTIYF. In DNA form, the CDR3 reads TGTGCCAGCAGCTTGGTTTGGGGGACTAGTGGAAACACCATATATTTT.

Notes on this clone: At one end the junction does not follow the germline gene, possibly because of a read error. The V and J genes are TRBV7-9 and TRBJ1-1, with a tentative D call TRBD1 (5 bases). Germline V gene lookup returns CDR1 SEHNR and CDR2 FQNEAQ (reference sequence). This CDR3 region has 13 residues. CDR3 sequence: CSSSPRQITEAFF. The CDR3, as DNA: TGTTCCAGCAGCCCCAGACAGATCACTGAAGCTTTCTTT. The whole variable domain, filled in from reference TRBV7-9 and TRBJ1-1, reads DTGVSQNPRHKITKRGQNVTFRCDPISEHNRLYWYRQTLGQGPEFLTYFQNEAQLEKSRLLSDRFSAERPKGSFSTLEIQRTEQGDSAMYLCSSSPRQITEAFFGQGTRLTVV.

DNA of the CDR3: TGTGCCAGCAGCTTAACCGGGACAGGGGTCGGCTACACCTTC. Protein: CASSLTGTGVGYTF. The J gene is TRBJ1-2, the V gene TRBV7-2; 10 bases map to TRBD1. This CDR3 comprises 14 residues. CDR1 and CDR2 (germline): SGHTA, FQGNSA. With V trimmed by 2 bases and J by 8 bases, 5 bases remained unmatched.

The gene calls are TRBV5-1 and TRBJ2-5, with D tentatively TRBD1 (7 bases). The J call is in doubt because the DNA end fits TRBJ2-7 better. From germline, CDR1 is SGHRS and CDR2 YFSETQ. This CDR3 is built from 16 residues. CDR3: CASSFGGGGGSYEQYF. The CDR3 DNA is TGCGCCAGCAGCTTCGGAGGGGGCGGTGGGTCCTACGAGCAGTACTTC.

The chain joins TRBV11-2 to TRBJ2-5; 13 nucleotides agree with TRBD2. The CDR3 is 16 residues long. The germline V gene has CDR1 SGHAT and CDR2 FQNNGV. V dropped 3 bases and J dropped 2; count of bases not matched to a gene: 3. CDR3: CASSFVGLAGQETQYF. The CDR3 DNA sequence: TGTGCCAGCAGCTTTGTGGGACTAGCGGGACAAGAGACCCAGTACTTC.